This entry is about one T cell receptor (beta chain). Its antigen remains unknown. This sample is part of a study of T cells in Graves' hyperthyroidism and ophthalmopathy. This CDR3 has 13 residues. Germline CDR1 reads SGDLS; CDR2 reads YYNGEE. V lost 5 bases to trimming and J lost 6 bases, with 13 bases between them. There were TCR beta CDR3 regions amplified from RNA transcripts. First-round RT-PCR targeting the TCR CDR3 was performed with the HTBI primer set. MiXCR, applied by TCRdb to the multiplex PCR reads, yields one record per CDR3 protein. The sample lists hundreds of thousands of distinct CDR3 sequences, around 20% seen once, with 47% in the top ten. Patients showing uncontrolled infection, other autoimmune disease, pregnancy or lactation were ineligible. Source material for PBMCs was 9 to 10 ml fresh peripheral blood. Study results and limitations: It was a median about seven months before onset that the model predicted ophthalmopathy.

This clonotype was obtained from a man aged 35 to 55 with Graves' ophthalmopathy. The specimen sequenced was blood. The V gene is TRBV9, the J gene TRBJ2-3; D call uncertain. As DNA, the CDR3 is TGTGCCAGCAGTGATCCGGGTGAGGATACGCAGTATTTT. Residues: CASSDPGEDTQYF. Supplemented by reference TRBV9 and TRBJ2-3, the full variable domain reads DSGVTQTPKHLITATGQRVTLRCSPRSGDLSVYWYQQSLDQGLQFLIQYYNGEERAKGNILERFSAQQFPDLHSELNLSSLELGDSALYFCASSDPGEDTQYFGPGTRLTVL.